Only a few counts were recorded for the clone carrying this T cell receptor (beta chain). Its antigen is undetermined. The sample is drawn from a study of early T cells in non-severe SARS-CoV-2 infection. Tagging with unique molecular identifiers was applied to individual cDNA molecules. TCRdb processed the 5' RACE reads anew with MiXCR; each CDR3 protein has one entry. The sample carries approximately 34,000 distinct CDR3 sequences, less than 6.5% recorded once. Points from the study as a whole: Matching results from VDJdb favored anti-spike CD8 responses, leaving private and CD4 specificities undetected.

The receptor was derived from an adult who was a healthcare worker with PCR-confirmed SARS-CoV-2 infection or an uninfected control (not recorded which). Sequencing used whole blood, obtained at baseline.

In DNA, the CDR3 is TGTGCCGCACGTGCCGGGACAGGGGCGAAAGAGCAGTACTTC. Translation gives CAARAGTGAKEQYF. The chain combines TRBV10-3 with TRBJ2-7; 10 bases fit TRBD1. The CDR3 contains 14 residues. The J segment lost 7 bases and the V segment lost 11 bases, leaving 14 bases of the junction unmatched. Germline CDR1 is ENHRY and CDR2 is SYGVKD.